This TCR beta chain appears in the sequencing data of a study of human T cells and chemical hapten exposure. Study overall: The sensitizer, 2% DPC, was used on around 2 cm by around 2 cm of upper inner arm skin. Patches that contained 0.01% DPC were applied to the upper back and read at 6 days. The study lasted about 24 weeks, and patients were dosed weekly with diphenylcyclopropenone on the scalp throughout.

Time point denoted: patch test 3, about 24 weeks after DPC sensitization. The treatment here: therapeutic diphenylcyclopropenone sensitization with weekly scalp DPC. Before extraction, the whole blood was not fractionated, and total RNA was taken from it. One entry per CDR3 protein results from TCRdb running MiXCR on the RACE reads. This table holds some 90,000 distinct CDR3 sequences, roughly 11% found once. V trimming: 2 bases; J trimming: 3 bases; junction bases outside the gene matches: 6. The CDR3 runs 16 residues. CDR1 SGHTA and CDR2 FQGNSA come from the germline V gene. The starting material was whole blood, obtained in connection with sensitization to the hapten diphenylcyclopropenone (DPC). This chain uses TRBV7-2 with TRBJ2-1, with TRBD2 matching over 8 bases. The source is a woman aged 25 to 39 with alopecia areata. Some clones in this sample may be carry-over from other donors' samples. CDR3 loop: CASSLLGRAFYNEQFF. The CDR3 nucleotides are TGTGCCAGCAGCTTACTCGGGAGGGCCTTCTACAATGAGCAGTTCTTC.